These 7 T cell receptor beta chains originate from one sample sequenced in a study of cytomegalovirus exposure and HLA in healthy donors. PCR used 60 Vbeta primers and 13 Jbeta primers. Profiled with immunoSEQ multiplex PCR; TCRdb holds only in-frame clones, not every one. The repertoire includes approximately 110,000 clones, around 78% of them detected once, and less than 2.5% sits in the top ten. Material for sequencing was PBMCs. These receptors were obtained from a man aged 50 to 59 in good health and CMV-seronegative.

The gene calls are TRBV5-1 and TRBJ2-7; D possibly corresponds to TRBD1 (6 bases). Trimming pared 3 bases from V and 6 bases from J, leaving 13 bases between. This CDR3 has 13 amino acids. Looked up from germline, CDR1 is SGHRS and CDR2 is YFSETQ. CDR3 bases: TGCGCCAGCAGCTCGGGACACGGTGGCGAGCAGTACTTC. Its protein product is CASSSGHGGEQYF.

This chain links TRBV11-1 with TRBJ2-7; 8 bases are shared with TRBD1. This CDR3 contains 13 residues. CDR1 SGHAT and CDR2 FQDESV come from the germline V gene (reference sequence). J lost 6 bases, V lost 3 bases, and 4 bases had no gene match. The CDR3 bases are TGTGCCAGCAGCTTGGGACAGGAGATCGAGCAGTACTTC. Protein sequence: CASSLGQEIEQYF.

The genes are TRBV11-3 and TRBJ2-1; 14 nucleotides line up with TRBD2. The junction had 7 bases not matched to a gene; V was cut back by 5 bases and J by 10 bases. From germline, CDR1 is SGHNT and CDR2 YENEEA. The length of the CDR3 is 15 residues. The CDR3: CASSPTSGGAEEQFF. CDR3 DNA: TGTGCCAGCAGCCCGACTAGCGGGGGGGCTGAAGAGCAGTTCTTC.

This chain joins TRBV16 and TRBJ1-5; no definite D call. Germline lookup yields CDR1 KGHSY and CDR2 FQNENV. The V gene lost 4 bases and the J gene lost 1 base, with 8 bases spanning the gap. CDR3 length equals 14 residues. CDR3: CASSLPGSNQPQHF. The CDR3 coding sequence is TGTGCCAGCAGCCTCCCGGGAAGCAATCAGCCCCAGCATTTT. Filled out from reference TRBV16 and TRBJ1-5, the complete variable domain reads GEEVAQTPKHLVRGEGQKAKLYCAPIKGHSYVFWYQQVLKNEFKFLISFQNENVFDETGMPKERFSAKCLPNSPCSLEIQATKLEDSAVYFCASSLPGSNQPQHFGDGTRLSIL.

This clone has just a few counts. The chain carries TRBV7-9 and TRBJ2-2, with D tentatively TRBD1 (6 bases). The CDR3 is 16 residues long. Germline CDR1 reads SEHNR; CDR2 reads FQNEAQ (reference sequence). V gave up 4 bases and J gave up 4 bases, with 16 bases separating them. The chain's CDR3 is CASSSRGRDLTGELFF. DNA of the CDR3: TGTGCCAGCAGCTCAAGGGGGAGAGACCTCACCGGGGAGCTGTTTTTT.

This clone was detected only a few times. This chain uses TRBV29-1 with TRBJ1-1; tentatively, D is TRBD1 (5 bases). Germline V gene lookup returns CDR1 SQVTM and CDR2 ANQGSEA. This CDR3 is built from 15 residues. V dropped 6 bases and J dropped 3 bases, with 20 bases sitting between them. This chain's CDR3 is CSVLLGGVPDTEAFF. The CDR3 nucleotides read TGCAGCGTCCTTCTGGGAGGGGTACCGGACACTGAAGCTTTCTTT.

The genes are TRBV4-1 and TRBJ2-2; TRBD1 matches 7 bases. Germline V gene sequence: CDR1 MGHRA, CDR2 YSYEKL. The V gene end was trimmed by 4 bases and the J gene end by 3 bases; junction bases not matched to a gene: 11. CDR3 length: 17 amino acids. The chain's CDR3 is CASSRQEGGWDTGELFF. As DNA, the CDR3 is TGCGCCAGCAGCCGCCAGGAAGGGGGCTGGGACACCGGGGAGCTGTTTTTT.